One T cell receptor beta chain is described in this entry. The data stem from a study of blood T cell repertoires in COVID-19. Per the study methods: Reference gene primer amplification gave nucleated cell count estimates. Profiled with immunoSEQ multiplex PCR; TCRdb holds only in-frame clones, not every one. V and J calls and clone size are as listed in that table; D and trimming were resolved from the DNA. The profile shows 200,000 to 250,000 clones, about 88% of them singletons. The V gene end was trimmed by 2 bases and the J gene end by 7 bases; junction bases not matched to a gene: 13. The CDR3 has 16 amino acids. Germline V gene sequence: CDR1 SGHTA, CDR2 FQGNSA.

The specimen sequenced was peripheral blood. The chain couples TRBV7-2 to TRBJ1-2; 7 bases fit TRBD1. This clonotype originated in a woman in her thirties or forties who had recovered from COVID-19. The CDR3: CASSLSSDRDSLGYTF. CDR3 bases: TGTGCCAGCAGCTTAAGTTCCGACAGGGATTCGCTTGGCTACACCTTC.